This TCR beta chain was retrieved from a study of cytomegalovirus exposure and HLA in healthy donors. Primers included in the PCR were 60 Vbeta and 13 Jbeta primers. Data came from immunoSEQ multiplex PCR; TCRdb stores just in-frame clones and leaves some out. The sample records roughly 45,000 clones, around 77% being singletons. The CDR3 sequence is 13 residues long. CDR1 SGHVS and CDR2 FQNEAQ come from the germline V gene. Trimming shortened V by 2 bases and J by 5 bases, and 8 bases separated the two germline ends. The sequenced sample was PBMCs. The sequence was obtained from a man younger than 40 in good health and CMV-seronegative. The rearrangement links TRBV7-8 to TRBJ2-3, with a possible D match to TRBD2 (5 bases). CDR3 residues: CASSLSGVDTQYF. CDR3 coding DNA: TGTGCCAGCAGCTTATCCGGGGTAGATACGCAGTATTTT.